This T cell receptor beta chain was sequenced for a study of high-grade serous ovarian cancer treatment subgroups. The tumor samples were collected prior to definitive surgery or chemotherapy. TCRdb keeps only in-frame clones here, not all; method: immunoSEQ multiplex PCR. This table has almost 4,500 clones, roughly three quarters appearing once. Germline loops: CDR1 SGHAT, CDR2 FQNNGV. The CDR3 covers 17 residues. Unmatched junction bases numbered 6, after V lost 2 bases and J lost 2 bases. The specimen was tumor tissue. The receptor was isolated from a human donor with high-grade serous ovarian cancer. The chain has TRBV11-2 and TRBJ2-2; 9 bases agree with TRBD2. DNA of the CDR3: TGTGCCAGCAGCTTACTCCCGGGACTAGCCAACACCGGGGAGCTGTTTTTT. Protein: CASSLLPGLANTGELFF.